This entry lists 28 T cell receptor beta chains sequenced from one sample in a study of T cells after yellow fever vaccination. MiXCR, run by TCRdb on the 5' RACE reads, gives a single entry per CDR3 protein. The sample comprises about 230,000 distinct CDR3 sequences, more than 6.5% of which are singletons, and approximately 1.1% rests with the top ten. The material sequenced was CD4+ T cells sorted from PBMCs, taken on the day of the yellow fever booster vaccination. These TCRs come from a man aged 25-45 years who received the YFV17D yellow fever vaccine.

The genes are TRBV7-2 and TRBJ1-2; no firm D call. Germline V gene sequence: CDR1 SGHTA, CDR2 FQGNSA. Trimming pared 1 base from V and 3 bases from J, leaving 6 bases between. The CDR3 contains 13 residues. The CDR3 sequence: CASSLVADYGYTF. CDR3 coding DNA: TGTGCCAGCAGCTTAGTGGCAGACTATGGCTACACCTTC.

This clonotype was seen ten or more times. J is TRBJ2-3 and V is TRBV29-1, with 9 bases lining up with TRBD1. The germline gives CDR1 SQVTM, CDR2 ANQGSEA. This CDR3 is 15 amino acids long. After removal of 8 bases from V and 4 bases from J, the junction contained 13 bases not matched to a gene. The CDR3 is CSLTRTGETSDTQYF. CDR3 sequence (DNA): TGCAGCCTCACCCGGACAGGGGAGACCTCAGATACGCAGTATTTT.

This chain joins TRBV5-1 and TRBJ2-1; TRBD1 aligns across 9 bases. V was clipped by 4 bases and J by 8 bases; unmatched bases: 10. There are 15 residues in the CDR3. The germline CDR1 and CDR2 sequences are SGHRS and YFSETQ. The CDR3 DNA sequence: TGCGCCAGCAGCCCGACTTGGGACAGGGTAGATGAGCAGTTCTTC. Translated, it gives CASSPTWDRVDEQFF.

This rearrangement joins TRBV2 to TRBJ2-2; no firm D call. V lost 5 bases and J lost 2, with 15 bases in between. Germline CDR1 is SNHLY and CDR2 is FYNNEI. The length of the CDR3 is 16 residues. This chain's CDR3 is CASSRWAPSNTGELFF. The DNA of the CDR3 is TGTGCCAGCAGTAGGTGGGCCCCTTCTAACACCGGGGAGCTGTTTTTT.

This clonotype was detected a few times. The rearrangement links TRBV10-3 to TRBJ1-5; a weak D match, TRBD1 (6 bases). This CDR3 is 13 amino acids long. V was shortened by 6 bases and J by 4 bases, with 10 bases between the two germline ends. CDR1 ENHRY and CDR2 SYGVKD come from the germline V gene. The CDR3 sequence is CAISSGQNQPQHF. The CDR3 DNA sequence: TGTGCCATCAGCTCGGGACAAAATCAGCCCCAGCATTTT.

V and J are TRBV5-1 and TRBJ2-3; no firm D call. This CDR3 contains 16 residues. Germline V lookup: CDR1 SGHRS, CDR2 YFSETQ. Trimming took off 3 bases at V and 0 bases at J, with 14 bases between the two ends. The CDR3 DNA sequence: TGCGCCAGCAGCTCTCGAAAGTCCGACAGCACAGATACGCAGTATTTT. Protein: CASSSRKSDSTDTQYF.

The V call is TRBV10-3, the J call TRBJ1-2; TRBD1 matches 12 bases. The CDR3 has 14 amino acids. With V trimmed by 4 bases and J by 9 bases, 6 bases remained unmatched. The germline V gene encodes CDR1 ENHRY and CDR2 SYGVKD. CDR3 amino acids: CAISGDRGLQSYTF. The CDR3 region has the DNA TGTGCCATCAGTGGGGACAGGGGGCTGCAGAGCTACACCTTC.

CDR3 sequence: CAISESGARANYGYTF. CDR3 bases: TGTGCCATCAGTGAGTCCGGGGCCAGGGCTAACTATGGCTACACCTTC. The chain employs TRBV10-3 and TRBJ1-2; D possibly corresponds to TRBD1 (5 bases). V was cut by 0 bases and J by 0 bases, with 11 bases left in between. Germline V gene sequence: CDR1 ENHRY, CDR2 SYGVKD. There are 16 residues in the CDR3.

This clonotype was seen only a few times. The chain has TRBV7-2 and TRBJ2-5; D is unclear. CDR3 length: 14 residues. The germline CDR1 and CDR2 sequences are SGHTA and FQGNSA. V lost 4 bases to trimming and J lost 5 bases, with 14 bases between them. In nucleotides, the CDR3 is TGTGCCAGCAGCTCCTCTCGCGGCCATGAGACCCAGTACTTC. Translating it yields CASSSSRGHETQYF.

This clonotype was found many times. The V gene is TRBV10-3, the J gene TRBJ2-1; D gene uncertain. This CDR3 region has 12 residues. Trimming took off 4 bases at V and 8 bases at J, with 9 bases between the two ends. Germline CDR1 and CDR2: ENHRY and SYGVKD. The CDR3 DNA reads TGTGCCATCAGTGCAGATGTCTATGAGCAGTTCTTC. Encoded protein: CAISADVYEQFF.

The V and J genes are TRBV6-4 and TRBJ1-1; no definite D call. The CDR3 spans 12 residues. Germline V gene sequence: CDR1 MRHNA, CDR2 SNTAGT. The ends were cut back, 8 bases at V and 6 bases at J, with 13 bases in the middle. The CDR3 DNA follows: TGTGCCAGCGACCCTCGAACCCCTGAAGCTTTCTTT. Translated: CASDPRTPEAFF.

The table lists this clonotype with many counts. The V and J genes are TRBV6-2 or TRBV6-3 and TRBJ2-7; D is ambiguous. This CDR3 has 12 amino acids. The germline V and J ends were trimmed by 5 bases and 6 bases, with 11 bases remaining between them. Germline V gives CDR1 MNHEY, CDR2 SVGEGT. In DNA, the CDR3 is TGTGCCAGCAGTCAGAGACTGGTCGAGCAGTACTTC. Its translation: CASSQRLVEQYF.

The CDR3 sequence is CSVGTSGSGGEQYF. The CDR3 bases are TGCAGCGTAGGGACTAGCGGGAGCGGGGGCGAGCAGTACTTC. The chain combines TRBV29-1 with TRBJ2-7; 14 bases are a match to TRBD2. There are 14 residues in the CDR3. Germline V gene data show CDR1 as SQVTM and CDR2 as ANQGSEA. Trimming at V came to 6 bases and at J to 6 bases, leaving 7 bases not matched to a gene.

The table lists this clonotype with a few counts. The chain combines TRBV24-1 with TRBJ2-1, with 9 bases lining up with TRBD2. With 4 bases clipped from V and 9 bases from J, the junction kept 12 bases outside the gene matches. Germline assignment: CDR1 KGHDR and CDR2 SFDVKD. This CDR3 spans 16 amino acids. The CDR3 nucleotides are TGTGCCACCAGTGACCGGACCGGGACTAGCAGAACTGAGCAGTTCTTC. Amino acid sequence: CATSDRTGTSRTEQFF.

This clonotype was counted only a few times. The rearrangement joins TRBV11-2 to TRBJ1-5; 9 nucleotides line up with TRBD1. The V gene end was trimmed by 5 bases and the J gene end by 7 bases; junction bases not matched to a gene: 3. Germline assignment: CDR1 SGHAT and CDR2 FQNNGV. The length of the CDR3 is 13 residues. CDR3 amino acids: CASSTGQGQPQHF. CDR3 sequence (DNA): TGTGCCAGCAGCACCGGACAGGGGCAGCCCCAGCATTTT.

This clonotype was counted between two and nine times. CDR3 nucleotides: TGTGCCAGCAGTAACGGCTTAAGGGGGGGCAGAGGGCAGCCCCAGCATTTT. It codes for CASSNGLRGGRGQPQHF. This chain links TRBV12-3 or TRBV12-4 with TRBJ1-5; D possibly corresponds to TRBD1 (6 bases). This CDR3 region has 17 residues. The V end was cut by 5 bases, the J end by 7 bases, with 24 bases between.

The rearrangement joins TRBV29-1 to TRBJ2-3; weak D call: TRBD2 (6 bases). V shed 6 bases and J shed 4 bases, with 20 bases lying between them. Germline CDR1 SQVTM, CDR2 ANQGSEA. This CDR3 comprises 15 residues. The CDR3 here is CSVERYPRDSDTQYF. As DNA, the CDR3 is TGCAGCGTGGAGCGGTACCCAAGGGACTCAGATACGCAGTATTTT.

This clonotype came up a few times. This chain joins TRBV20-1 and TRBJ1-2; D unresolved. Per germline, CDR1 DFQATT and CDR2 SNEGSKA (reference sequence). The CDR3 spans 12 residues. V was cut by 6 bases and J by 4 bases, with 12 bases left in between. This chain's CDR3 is CSAKTDRYGYTF. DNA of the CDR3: TGCAGTGCGAAGACCGACCGCTATGGCTACACCTTC.

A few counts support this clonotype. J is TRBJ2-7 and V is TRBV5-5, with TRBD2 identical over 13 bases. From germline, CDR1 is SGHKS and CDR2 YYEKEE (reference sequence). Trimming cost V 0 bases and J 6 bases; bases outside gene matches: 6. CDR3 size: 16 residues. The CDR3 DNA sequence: TGTGCCAGCAGCTTGGCCGGGACTAGCGGGATCACCGAGCAGTACTTC. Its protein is CASSLAGTSGITEQYF.

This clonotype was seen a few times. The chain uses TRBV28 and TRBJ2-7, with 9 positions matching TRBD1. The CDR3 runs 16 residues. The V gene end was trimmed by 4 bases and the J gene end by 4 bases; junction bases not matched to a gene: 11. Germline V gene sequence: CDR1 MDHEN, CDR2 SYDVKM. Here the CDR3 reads CASSSPGGTGWYEQYF. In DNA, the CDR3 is TGTGCCAGCAGTTCCCCGGGCGGGACAGGGTGGTACGAGCAGTACTTC.

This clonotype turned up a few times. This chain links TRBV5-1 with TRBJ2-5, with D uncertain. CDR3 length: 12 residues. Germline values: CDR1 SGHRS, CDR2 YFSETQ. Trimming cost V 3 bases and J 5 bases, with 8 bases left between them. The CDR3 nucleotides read TGCGCCAGCAGCTCTAACGTGGAGACCCAGTACTTC. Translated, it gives CASSSNVETQYF. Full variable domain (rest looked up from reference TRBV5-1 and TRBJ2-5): KAGVTQTPRYLIKTRGQQVTLSCSPISGHRSVSWYQQTPGQGLQFLFEYFSETQRNKGNFPGRFSGRQFSNSRSEMNVSTLELGDSALYLCASSSNVETQYFGPGTRLLVL.

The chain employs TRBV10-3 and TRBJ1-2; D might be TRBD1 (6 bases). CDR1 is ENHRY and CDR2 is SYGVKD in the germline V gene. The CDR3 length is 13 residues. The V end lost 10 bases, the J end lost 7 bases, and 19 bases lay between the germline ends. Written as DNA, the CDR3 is TGTGCCAGGAGTAAGGCGGGGGGCATTGGCTACACCTTC. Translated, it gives CARSKAGGIGYTF.

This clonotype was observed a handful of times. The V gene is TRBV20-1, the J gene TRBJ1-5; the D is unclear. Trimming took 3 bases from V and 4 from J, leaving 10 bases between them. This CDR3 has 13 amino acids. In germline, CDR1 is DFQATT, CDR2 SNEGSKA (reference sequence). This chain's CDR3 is CSASGNYNQPQHF. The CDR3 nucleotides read TGCAGTGCTAGCGGGAACTATAATCAGCCCCAGCATTTT.

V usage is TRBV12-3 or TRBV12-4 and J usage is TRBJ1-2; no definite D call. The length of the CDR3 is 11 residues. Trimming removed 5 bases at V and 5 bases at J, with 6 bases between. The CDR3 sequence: CASSPKYGYTF. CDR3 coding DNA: TGTGCCAGCAGTCCCAAGTATGGCTACACCTTC.

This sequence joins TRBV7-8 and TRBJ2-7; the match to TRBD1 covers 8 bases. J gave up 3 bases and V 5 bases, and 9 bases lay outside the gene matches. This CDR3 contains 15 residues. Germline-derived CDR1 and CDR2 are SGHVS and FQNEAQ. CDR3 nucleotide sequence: TGTGCCAGCAGCCTAGTGGCCAGGGGGCTCTACGAGCAGTACTTC. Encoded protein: CASSLVARGLYEQYF.

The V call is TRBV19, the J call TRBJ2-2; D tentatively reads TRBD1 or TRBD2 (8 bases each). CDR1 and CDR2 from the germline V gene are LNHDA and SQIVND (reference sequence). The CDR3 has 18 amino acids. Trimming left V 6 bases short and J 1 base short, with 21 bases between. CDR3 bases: TGTGCCAGTAGGAGACAGGGGCTAGCGGGTCGGAACACCGGGGAGCTGTTTTTT. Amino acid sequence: CASRRQGLAGRNTGELFF.

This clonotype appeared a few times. In DNA form, the CDR3 reads TGTGCCACCAGCAGTGGTCTTGAGCAGTACTTC. Encoded protein: CATSSGLEQYF. This rearrangement joins TRBV15 to TRBJ2-7; no definite D call. The CDR3 consists of 11 residues. Trimming took off 3 bases at V and 7 bases at J, with 7 bases between the two ends. Per the germline V gene, CDR1 is LNHNV and CDR2 is YYDKDF (reference sequence).

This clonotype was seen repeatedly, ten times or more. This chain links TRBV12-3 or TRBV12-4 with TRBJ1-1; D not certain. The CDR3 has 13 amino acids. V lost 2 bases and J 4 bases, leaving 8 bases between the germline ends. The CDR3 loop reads CASSLRTITEAFF. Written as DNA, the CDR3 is TGTGCCAGCAGTTTAAGGACGATCACTGAAGCTTTCTTT.